The sequence of this TCR beta chain was determined in a study of T cells after posttransplantation cyclophosphamide. Whole-study results and caveats: Recipient CMV seropositivity and CMV reactivation strongly tracked TRB clonality. Later post-transplant blood repertoires were often dominated by donor CD8+ memory clones. Tissue-infiltrating T cells from skin or gut overlapped little with blood T cells.

Clones were read by immunoSEQ multiplex PCR, and TCRdb kept only the in-frame ones, dropping some. Among 6,500 or so clones listed, more than 65% were seen once. As for this clone: Its antigen is not identified.

Treatment was busulfan-fludarabine conditioning, a marrow graft, and cyclophosphamide on days +3 and +4. Germline CDR1 SGHNT, CDR2 YYREEE (reference sequence). V dropped 4 bases and J dropped 2 bases, with 6 bases sitting between them. This CDR3 comprises 12 residues. Specimen: PBMCs, collected 1,400 to 1,500 days after allogeneic stem cell transplant with posttransplant cyclophosphamide. This chain connects TRBV5-4 to TRBJ2-5; D remains unclear. The sequence derives from a young adult male patient who received an allogeneic stem cell transplant from a related donor, was CMV-positive, and had acute GVHD only. Among the T cells, some may be from the graft donor. CDR3 in DNA: TGTGCCAGCAGCACGGGTCAAGAGACCCAGTACTTC. Protein product: CASSTGQETQYF.